A single sample gave rise to the 24 T cell receptor beta chains below, sequenced in a study of tumor and adjacent non-tumor tissue in lung cancer. Three rounds of nested PCR, following a modified ARM-PCR protocol, produced the TCRbeta library. TCRdb re-derived calls from the multiplex PCR reads in MiXCR, one entry per CDR3 protein. The table shows about 85,000 distinct CDR3 sequences, with 61% occurring only once. This sample's RNA came from whole unsorted tissue. Sequenced material: lung tumor tissue. Every receptor here comes from a man in his 70s with non-small cell lung cancer.

Only one count was recorded for this clonotype. A much larger clone sits a single nucleotide away, making a read error possible. This chain connects TRBV14 to TRBJ2-1; D not resolved. This CDR3 spans 13 amino acids. Germline lookup yields CDR1 SGHDN and CDR2 FVKESK. Trimming pared 1 base from V and 8 bases from J, leaving 9 bases between. The CDR3 nucleotides are TGTGCCAGCAGCCAAGTGAGGAGTGATGAGCAGTTCTTC. It yields the protein CASSQVRSDEQFF.

Points on this clonotype: The junction shows a germline mismatch at one end, possibly a read error. The chain carries TRBV7-8 and TRBJ2-7, with 7 nucleotides matching TRBD2. Per the germline V gene, CDR1 is SGHVS and CDR2 is FQNEAQ. The CDR3 consists of 14 residues. This CDR3 is CASRAGLSNYERYF. The DNA for the CDR3 is TGTGCCAGCAGAGCGGGACTCAGTAATTACGAGCGGTACTTC.

A word on this clonotype: Without the conserved terminal phenylalanine or tryptophan, this CDR3 likely stems from a read error. It is unclear where the CDR3 begins or ends on the DNA, so no DNA is shown, and the CDR3 is as TCRdb lists it. The V call is TRBV20-1, the J call TRBJ1-2; the table assigns TRBD1, which was not confirmed against the DNA. Germline V gene sequence: CDR1 DFQATT, CDR2 SNEGSKA (reference sequence). The CDR3 is 11 amino acids in total, end residues counted. This CDR3 is CSAWGHYGHTL.

This clonotype is a singleton in its sample. The junction shows a germline mismatch at one end, possibly a read error. The CDR3 here is CSVQIGIMNTEVFF. The CDR3 DNA reads as TGCAGCGTCCAAATAGGGATTATGAACACTGAAGTTTTCTTT. The chain has TRBV29-1 and TRBJ1-1; D not resolved. The CDR3 is 14 amino acids. Germline CDR1 SQVTM, CDR2 ANQGSEA.

Regarding this clonotype: The junction and the germline gene differ at one end; a read error may be behind it. This chain uses TRBV12-3 or TRBV12-4 with TRBJ2-3; TRBD2 is a possible D gene (6 bases). CDR3 length: 15 amino acids. The CDR3 sequence: CASSSGLARTYTQYF. CDR3 nucleotides: TGTGCCAGCAGTTCGGGGCTAGCGCGCACATATACGCAGTATTTT.

This clonotype has just one count. A read error is likely, as this CDR3 ends without the conserved phenylalanine or tryptophan. The chain uses TRBV11-2 and TRBJ1-1; TRBD1 matches 8 bases. This CDR3 has 15 amino acids. Per the germline V gene, CDR1 is SGHAT and CDR2 is FQNNGV. Written as DNA, the CDR3 is TGTACCAGCAGCTCCTCCACAGGGGGGAGGGCTGAAGCTTTCTAT. Translation gives CTSSSSTGGRAEAFY.

Note on this clonotype: A much larger clone lies one base from this, so it may be a read error. J is TRBJ1-1 and V is TRBV12-3 or TRBV12-4; D is undetermined. The CDR3 is made up of 16 amino acids. Trimming removed 4 bases from V and 2 bases from J, with 17 bases in between. The CDR3 reads CASSSNVQYQNTEAFF. The CDR3 DNA reads TGTGCCAGCAGTTCAAACGTACAGTATCAAAACACTGAAGCTTTCTTT.

With regard to this clonotype: This could be a read error, since a much larger clone is one nucleotide away. The V gene is TRBV7-9, the J gene TRBJ2-7; 9 bases agree with TRBD1. Germline V lookup: CDR1 SEHNR, CDR2 FQNEAQ (reference sequence). This CDR3 has 15 residues. The CDR3, as DNA: TGTGCCAGCCGTCCCGGGACAGGGAGCTCCTACCAGCAGTACTTC. It specifies CASRPGTGSSYQQYF.

This clonotype was seen only once. As the CDR3 is not closed by the conserved phenylalanine or tryptophan, this likely results from a read error. The chain has TRBV11-2 and TRBJ2-3, with TRBD2 matching over 11 bases. Germline CDR1 reads SGHAT; CDR2 reads FQNNGV. This CDR3 spans 16 amino acids. CDR3 sequence: CASSRGLAEWTDKQYL. CDR3 DNA sequence: TGTGCCAGCAGCCGGGGACTAGCGGAATGGACAGATAAGCAGTATTTA.

Remarks on this clonotype: Being one base from a much bigger clone, this may be a read error. The chain has TRBV6-1 and TRBJ2-5; perhaps TRBD2 as D (6 bases). CDR3 length: 15 amino acids. V was clipped by 2 bases and J by 2 bases, with 12 bases between them. The germline CDR1 and CDR2 sequences are MNHNS and SASEGT. As DNA, the CDR3 is TGTGCCAGCAGTGAAAGGGGACTGTCACAAGAGACCCAGTACTTC. Its protein is CASSERGLSQETQYF.

This clonotype was observed a handful of times. This chain joins TRBV5-1 and TRBJ2-7; the match to TRBD2 covers 7 bases. The CDR3 contains 15 residues. Germline values: CDR1 SGHRS, CDR2 YFSETQ. Unmatched junction bases numbered 8, after V lost 3 bases and J lost 2 bases. The CDR3 loop is CASSSGPAGTYEQYF. For the CDR3, the DNA is TGCGCCAGCAGCTCAGGACCAGCGGGGACCTACGAGCAGTACTTC.

This clonotype was picked up many times. The J gene is TRBJ1-1, the V gene TRBV4-1, with unresolved D. Between the trimmed V and J ends, which lost 4 bases and 11 bases, there was a span of 14 bases. This CDR3 is built from 12 residues. The germline gives CDR1 MGHRA, CDR2 YSYEKL. The CDR3 loop reads CASSPGPRSAFF. CDR3 DNA: TGCGCCAGCAGCCCTGGACCGCGATCCGCTTTCTTT.

With regard to this clonotype: This CDR3 fails to terminate in the conserved phenylalanine or tryptophan, so it likely reflects a read error. The chain combines TRBV11-2 with TRBJ2-1; TRBD2 aligns across 11 bases. CDR3 length: 14 amino acids. Germline CDR1 and CDR2: SGHAT and FQNNGV. Losses at the gene ends were 8 bases for V and 9 bases for J; bases not matched to a gene: 9. CDR3: CASGCSGGAGEQFL. The CDR3 region has the DNA TGTGCCAGCGGCTGTAGCGGGGGGGCAGGTGAGCAGTTCCTC.

This clonotype has ten or more counts. V usage is TRBV4-1 and J usage is TRBJ2-3; no reliable D call. Germline assignment: CDR1 MGHRA and CDR2 YSYEKL. V lost 3 bases, J lost 2 bases, and 27 bases lay in between. CDR3 length: 20 amino acids. CDR3 nucleotides: TGCGCCAGCAGCCACGAGCGAGTCCCCGCAGCTACCCTTCACACAGATACGCAGTATTTT. Amino acids: CASSHERVPAATLHTDTQYF.

The table lists this clonotype with many counts. This chain joins TRBV11-1 and TRBJ2-7; tentatively, D is TRBD1 (6 bases). Trimming shortened V by 5 bases and J by 6 bases, and 11 bases separated the two germline ends. The germline V gene encodes CDR1 SGHAT and CDR2 FQDESV (reference sequence). The CDR3 has 12 amino acids. The CDR3 region has the DNA TGTGCCAGCAGCCTACAGGGCTTCGAGCAGTACTTC. Protein product: CASSLQGFEQYF.

This clonotype was recorded only once. Compared with germline, one end of the junction differs, possibly owing to a read error. The chain carries TRBV20-1 and TRBJ2-1; D may be TRBD2 (5 bases). This CDR3 is built from 16 residues. Looked up from germline, CDR1 is DFQATT and CDR2 is SNEGSKA (reference sequence). As DNA, the CDR3 is TGCAGTGCTATGACCTCCTTCGCGGGCTCCTACAATAAGCAGTTCTTC. Its translation: CSAMTSFAGSYNKQFF.

For this clonotype: A read error may account for a junction end that differs from germline. V usage is TRBV11-2 and J usage is TRBJ2-2; TRBD1 agrees at 7 bases. The CDR3 has 15 amino acids. Germline CDR1 SGHAT, CDR2 FQNNGV. The CDR3 region is CVSGLGRGRTRELFF. CDR3 DNA sequence: TGCGTCAGCGGCTTAGGCAGGGGGAGAACCAGGGAGCTGTTTTTT.

Details on this clonotype: One base away lies a much larger clone, so this may be a sequencing read error. The chain is built from TRBV20-1 and TRBJ1-1; a possible D gene is TRBD1 (6 bases). Between the trimmed V and J ends, which lost 2 bases and 7 bases, there was a span of 20 bases. This CDR3 comprises 15 residues. From germline, CDR1 is DFQATT and CDR2 SNEGSKA (reference sequence). CDR3 bases: TGCAGTGCTAGACCGCGGGGGGCCCGTTTCATTGAAGCTTTCTTT. Translating gives CSARPRGARFIEAFF.

Concerning this clonotype itself: One junction end disagrees with the germline gene, perhaps due to a read error. The chain links TRBV13 to TRBJ2-7, with D possibly being TRBD2 (5 bases). Looked up from germline, CDR1 is PRHDT and CDR2 is FYEKMQ (reference sequence). The CDR3 consists of 13 residues. The CDR3 region is CTSRRWVSVEQYF. In DNA, the CDR3 is TGTACCAGCAGGAGGTGGGTGAGTGTTGAGCAGTACTTT.

With regard to this clonotype: A read error may account for a junction end that differs from germline. J is TRBJ1-1 and V is TRBV10-3; D call uncertain. Germline CDR1 and CDR2: ENHRY and SYGVKD. CDR3 size: 14 residues. The CDR3, as DNA: TGTACCATCAGTCGTGACACCCCTATAACTGAAGCTTTCTTT. Residues: CTISRDTPITEAFF.

This clonotype was seen more than once but under ten times. A much larger clone lies one base from this, so it may be a read error. This chain links TRBV6-5 with TRBJ1-6, with 11 bases lining up with TRBD1. Germline V gives CDR1 MNHEY, CDR2 SVGAGI. The CDR3 length is 17 residues. CDR3 residues: CASSYRTGGSYNPPLHF. In DNA form, the CDR3 reads TGTGCCAGCAGTTATAGGACAGGGGGCTCCTATAATCCACCCCTCCACTTT.

In this sample, this clonotype turned up once. The junction does not match germline at one end; this may be a read error. This sequence joins TRBV10-3 and TRBJ1-1; TRBD1 matches at 9 bases. In germline, CDR1 is ENHRY, CDR2 SYGVKD. The CDR3 consists of 14 residues. Here the CDR3 DNA reads TGTACCATCAGGAAGGACAGGGGATATACTGAAGCCTTCTTT. Amino acids: CTIRKDRGYTEAFF.

This clonotype was detected ten times or more. The V call is TRBV12-3 or TRBV12-4, the J call TRBJ1-1; D may be TRBD1 (5 bases). There are 16 residues in the CDR3. V was pared by 4 bases and J by 5 bases, with 20 bases between. The CDR3: CASSSRPQGLWTEAFF. In nucleotides, the CDR3 is TGTGCCAGCAGTTCTCGACCCCAGGGTTTGTGGACTGAAGCTTTCTTT.

Comments on this clonotype: A read error is possible here, since a much larger clone lies one base away. The rearrangement links TRBV5-6 to TRBJ2-1; the match to TRBD1 covers 7 bases. V was clipped by 0 bases and J by 8 bases; unmatched bases: 8. The length of the CDR3 is 15 residues. Germline CDR1 is SGHDT and CDR2 is YYEEEE. CDR3 region: CASSLERTGNDEQFF. The CDR3, as DNA: TGTGCCAGCAGCTTGGAACGGACAGGTAACGATGAGCAGTTCTTC.